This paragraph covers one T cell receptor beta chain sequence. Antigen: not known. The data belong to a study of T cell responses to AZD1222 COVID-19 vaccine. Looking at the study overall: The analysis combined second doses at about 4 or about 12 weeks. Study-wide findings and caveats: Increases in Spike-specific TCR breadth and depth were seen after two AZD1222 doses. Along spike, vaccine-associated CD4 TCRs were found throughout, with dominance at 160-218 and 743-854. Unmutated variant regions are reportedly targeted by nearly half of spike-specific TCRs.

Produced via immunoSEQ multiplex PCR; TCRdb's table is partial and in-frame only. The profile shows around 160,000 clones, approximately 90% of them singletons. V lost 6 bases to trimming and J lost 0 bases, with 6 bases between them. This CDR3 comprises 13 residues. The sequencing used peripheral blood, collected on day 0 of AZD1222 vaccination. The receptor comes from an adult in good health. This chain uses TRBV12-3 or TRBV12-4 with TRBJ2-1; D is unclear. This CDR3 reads CASRSGSYNEQFF. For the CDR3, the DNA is TGTGCCAGCAGGTCAGGCTCCTACAATGAGCAGTTCTTC.